The rows below give T cell receptor beta chains drawn from one sample of a study of blood T cell repertoires in COVID-19. Method: immunoSEQ multiplex PCR; TCRdb's copy keeps in-frame clones and lacks some. The table has approximately 85,000 clones, over 80% seen once. Specimen: peripheral blood. These receptors originate from a woman aged 55-70 years with active COVID-19. Each CDR3 is given with its conserved first and last residue. Not all rows give a size; the values are once, few, many and, for expanded clones, a class.

clone size: NA
J gene: TRBJ2-1
V gene: TRBV14
CDR3 length: 17
CDR3 protein: CASSQYLAGGPYNEQFF

clone size: once
J gene: TRBJ2-7
V gene: TRBV30
CDR3 length: 12
CDR3 protein: CAWSQQGGEQYF

clone size: NA
J gene: TRBJ2-5
V gene: TRBV2
CDR3 length: 14
CDR3 protein: CASRDLSGGETQYF

clone size: once
J gene: TRBJ1-1
V gene: TRBV19
CDR3 length: 12
CDR3 protein: CASSWERHEAFF

clone size: NA
J gene: TRBJ2-6
V gene: TRBV4-1
CDR3 length: 15
CDR3 protein: CASSLRGTGANVLTF

clone size: NA
J gene: TRBJ1-6
V gene: TRBV28
CDR3 length: 16
CDR3 protein: CASTPDRATYNSPLHF

clone size: NA
J gene: TRBJ2-7
V gene: TRBV20-1
CDR3 length: 11
CDR3 protein: CSARQGYEQYF

clone size: NA
J gene: TRBJ2-7
V gene: TRBV19
CDR3 length: 14
CDR3 protein: CASSPIAGAYEQYF

clone size: NA
J gene: TRBJ2-2
V gene: TRBV28
CDR3 length: 14
CDR3 protein: CASRLPQGVGELFF

clone size: NA
J gene: TRBJ2-2
V gene: TRBV13
CDR3 length: 16
CDR3 protein: CASSFDSRGFTGELFF

clone size: NA
J gene: TRBJ1-5
V gene: TRBV10-3
CDR3 length: 14
CDR3 protein: CAISQGQDNQPQHF

clone size: NA
J gene: TRBJ2-1
V gene: TRBV19
CDR3 length: 16
CDR3 protein: CASSPGTSGRHNEQFF

clone size: NA
J gene: TRBJ2-3
V gene: TRBV24-1
CDR3 length: 14
CDR3 protein: CATSDRTSADTQYF

clone size: NA
J gene: TRBJ2-2
V gene: TRBV7-6
CDR3 length: 14
CDR3 protein: CASSLELADGELFF

clone size: NA
J gene: TRBJ1-5
V gene: TRBV19
CDR3 length: 14
CDR3 protein: CASSHRVNNQPQHF

clone size: NA
J gene: TRBJ2-7
V gene: TRBV28
CDR3 length: 12
CDR3 protein: CASSLGSDEQYF

clone size: NA
J gene: TRBJ1-3
V gene: TRBV29-1
CDR3 length: 13
CDR3 protein: CSVLVNRGNTIYF

clone size: few
J gene: TRBJ2-5
V gene: TRBV2
CDR3 length: 13
CDR3 protein: CASNQDSGETQYF

clone size: NA
J gene: TRBJ2-3
V gene: TRBV6-5
CDR3 length: 16
CDR3 protein: CASSYKGGGSTDTQYF

clone size: few
J gene: TRBJ1-5
V gene: TRBV7-8
CDR3 length: 14
CDR3 protein: CASSSGQNGQPQHF

clone size: NA
J gene: TRBJ1-5
V gene: TRBV24-1
CDR3 length: 14
CDR3 protein: CATSAAGRDQPQHF

clone size: NA
J gene: TRBJ2-5
V gene: TRBV19
CDR3 length: 14
CDR3 protein: CASSDWEKEETQYF

clone size: NA
J gene: TRBJ2-6
V gene: TRBV14
CDR3 length: 14
CDR3 protein: CASSQSSGANVLTF

clone size: NA
J gene: TRBJ2-3
V gene: TRBV28
CDR3 length: 14
CDR3 protein: CASSSTGSTDTQYF

clone size: NA
J gene: TRBJ2-3
V gene: TRBV7-8
CDR3 length: 17
CDR3 protein: CASSSRLVAGATDTQYF

clone size: NA
J gene: TRBJ2-3
V gene: TRBV9
CDR3 length: 16
CDR3 protein: CASNLAGDYRTDTQYF

clone size: NA
J gene: TRBJ2-1
V gene: TRBV11-2
CDR3 length: 16
CDR3 protein: CASSYPLGGRRNEQFF

clone size: NA
J gene: TRBJ1-1
V gene: TRBV10-2
CDR3 length: 12
CDR3 protein: CASSAGDTEAFF

clone size: NA
J gene: TRBJ1-1
V gene: TRBV6-5
CDR3 length: 14
CDR3 protein: CASRNGHSNTEAFF

clone size: NA
J gene: TRBJ1-2
V gene: TRBV6-5
CDR3 length: 15
CDR3 protein: CASTQVGSANYGYTF

clone size: few
J gene: TRBJ1-6
V gene: TRBV11-2
CDR3 length: 15
CDR3 protein: CASSLETGGNSPLHF

clone size: NA
J gene: TRBJ2-7
V gene: TRBV11-3
CDR3 length: 15
CDR3 protein: CASSFYSYSSYEQYF

clone size: NA
J gene: TRBJ2-5
V gene: TRBV28
CDR3 length: 12
CDR3 protein: CASDSEKETQYF

clone size: NA
J gene: TRBJ1-3
V gene: TRBV5-1
CDR3 length: 15
CDR3 protein: CASKEGLFSGNTIYF

clone size: NA
J gene: TRBJ2-5
V gene: TRBV24-1
CDR3 length: 16
CDR3 protein: CATSDPGTGVQETQYF

clone size: NA
J gene: TRBJ2-5
V gene: TRBV6-6
CDR3 length: 11
CDR3 protein: CASSPGETQYF

clone size: NA
J gene: TRBJ1-1
V gene: TRBV4-1
CDR3 length: 14
CDR3 protein: CASSPDRANTEAFF

clone size: NA
J gene: TRBJ2-1
V gene: TRBV5-1
CDR3 length: 14
CDR3 protein: CAGTNNVATNEQFF

clone size: once
J gene: TRBJ1-1
V gene: TRBV2
CDR3 length: 12
CDR3 protein: CASSVKNTEAFF

clone size: NA
J gene: TRBJ2-7
V gene: TRBV7-9
CDR3 length: 14
CDR3 protein: CASTPMWESYEQYF

clone size: NA
J gene: TRBJ1-2
V gene: TRBV2
CDR3 length: 15
CDR3 protein: CAINIPGGGAYGYTF

clone size: NA
J gene: TRBJ1-1
V gene: TRBV11-2
CDR3 length: 14
CDR3 protein: CASSHSGRNTEAFF

clone size: NA
J gene: TRBJ2-2
V gene: TRBV19
CDR3 length: 13
CDR3 protein: CASIRTGFGELFF

clone size: NA
J gene: TRBJ1-4
V gene: TRBV14
CDR3 length: 10
CDR3 protein: CASGDEKLFF

clone size: once
J gene: TRBJ2-2
V gene: TRBV28
CDR3 length: 21
CDR3 protein: CASRITLGGTSGEGGTGELFF

clone size: once
J gene: TRBJ2-7
V gene: TRBV9
CDR3 length: 13
CDR3 protein: CASSVDGGREQYF

clone size: NA
J gene: TRBJ1-5
V gene: TRBV7-2
CDR3 length: 15
CDR3 protein: CASSDRGGGYQPQHF

clone size: NA
J gene: TRBJ2-3
V gene: TRBV11-3
CDR3 length: 17
CDR3 protein: CASSLDWASGSTDTQYF